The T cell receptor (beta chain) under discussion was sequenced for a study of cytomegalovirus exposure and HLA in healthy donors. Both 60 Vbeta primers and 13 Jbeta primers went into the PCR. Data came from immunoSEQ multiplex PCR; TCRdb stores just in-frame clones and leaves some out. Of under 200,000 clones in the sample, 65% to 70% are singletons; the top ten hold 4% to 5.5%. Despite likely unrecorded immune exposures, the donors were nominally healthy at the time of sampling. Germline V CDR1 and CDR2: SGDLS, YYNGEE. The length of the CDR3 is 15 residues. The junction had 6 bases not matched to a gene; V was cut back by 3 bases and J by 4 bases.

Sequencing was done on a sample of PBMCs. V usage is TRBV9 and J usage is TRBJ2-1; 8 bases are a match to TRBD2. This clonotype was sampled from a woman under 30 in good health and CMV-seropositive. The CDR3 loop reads CASSESGGEYNEQFF. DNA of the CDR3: TGTGCCAGCAGCGAATCGGGGGGGGAATACAATGAGCAGTTCTTC.